The 14 T cell receptor beta chains presented below share a single source sample, sequenced in a study of blood T cell repertoires in COVID-19. Sequenced by immunoSEQ multiplex PCR; TCRdb stores in-frame clones only, minus some. The data contain about 47,000 clones, around 80% of them singletons. The sequenced sample consisted of peripheral blood. Receptors were obtained from a woman older than 75 with COVID-19, enrolled during active disease.

The CDR3 loop is CASSFTGRETQYF. In DNA form, the CDR3 reads TGCGCCAGCAGCTTTACAGGGCGGGAGACCCAGTACTTC. The V and J genes are TRBV5-1 and TRBJ2-5; tentatively, D is TRBD1 (6 bases). Trimming took 2 bases from V and 5 from J, leaving 10 bases between them. Germline CDR1 SGHRS, CDR2 YFSETQ. This CDR3 region has 13 residues.

The chain has TRBV7-2 and TRBJ2-1; 7 bases are a match to TRBD2. The J segment lost 4 bases and the V segment lost 6 bases, leaving 6 bases of the junction unmatched. The CDR3 is 14 residues long. Per germline, CDR1 SGHTA and CDR2 FQGNSA. This CDR3 is CASSFGRAYNEQFF. The CDR3 bases are TGTGCCAGCAGTTTTGGGAGGGCTTACAATGAGCAGTTCTTC.

V is TRBV5-1 and J is TRBJ2-1; 8 bases are shared with TRBD2. Per germline, CDR1 SGHRS and CDR2 YFSETQ. V shed 6 bases and J 4 bases; nucleotides not matched to a gene: 3. This CDR3 region has 13 residues. The CDR3 nucleotides are TGCGCCAGCAATGAGCGGGGGTACAATGAGCAGTTCTTC. Protein product: CASNERGYNEQFF. Combining the CDR3 with reference TRBV5-1 and TRBJ2-1 gives the whole variable domain KAGVTQTPRYLIKTRGQQVTLSCSPISGHRSVSWYQQTPGQGLQFLFEYFSETQRNKGNFPGRFSGRQFSNSRSEMNVSTLELGDSALYLCASNERGYNEQFFGPGTRLTVL.

V usage is TRBV5-3 and J usage is TRBJ1-2, with D maybe TRBD1 (5 bases). TRBV5-3 is an ORF, and what it does is uncertain. The V and J ends lost 7 bases and 0 bases respectively, with 19 bases between them. This CDR3 contains 16 residues. The CDR3 coding sequence is TGTGCCAGACCCCGGGACTGGAAAAACTCTAACTATGGCTACACCTTC. Encoded protein: CARPRDWKNSNYGYTF.

J is TRBJ1-5 and V is TRBV3-1 (or the pseudogene TRBV3-2); D remains ambiguous. From germline, CDR1 is LGHDT and CDR2 YNNKEL (reference sequence). Trimming shortened V by 4 bases and J by 2 bases, and 12 bases separated the two germline ends. This CDR3 has 15 residues. The CDR3 coding sequence is TGTGCCAGCAGCCCGCCCGGTGGGCGCAATCAGCCCCAGCATTTT. Translating it yields CASSPPGGRNQPQHF.

This chain links TRBV19 with TRBJ1-5; 10 bases are shared with TRBD1. The trim removed 9 bases at V and 7 bases at J, leaving 12 bases unmatched. The CDR3 contains 15 residues. Germline V CDR1 and CDR2: LNHDA, SQIVND (reference sequence). CDR3 amino acids: CASTGGTGAGQPQHF. The CDR3 region has the DNA TGTGCCAGCACGGGCGGGACAGGGGCTGGCCAGCCCCAGCATTTT.

This clone was counted a single time. The chain is built from TRBV5-1 and TRBJ2-1, with TRBD2 matching 16 bases. Germline V gene lookup returns CDR1 SGHRS and CDR2 YFSETQ. The length of the CDR3 is 15 residues. After removal of 9 bases from V and 3 bases from J, the junction contained 3 bases not matched to a gene. The CDR3 nucleotides are TGCGCCACAGGGACTAGCGGGAGGGGCTACAATGAGCAGTTCTTC. Protein product: CATGTSGRGYNEQFF.

The chain employs TRBV6-6 and TRBJ1-5; TRBD1 matches 7 bases. Germline trimming cut 2 bases from V and 3 bases from J; bases unmatched to any gene: 4. There are 15 residues in the CDR3. Germline V CDR1 and CDR2: MNHNY, SVGAGI (reference sequence). CDR3 in amino acids: CASSYQDRYNQPQHF. The CDR3 coding sequence is TGTGCCAGCAGTTACCAGGACAGGTACAATCAGCCCCAGCATTTT.

The rearrangement links TRBV24-1 to TRBJ1-2; no clear D. Between the trimmed V and J ends, which lost 4 bases and 5 bases, there was a span of 10 bases. Germline V gene lookup returns CDR1 KGHDR and CDR2 SFDVKD. This CDR3 region has 13 residues. This CDR3 reads CATSERRGYGYTF. CDR3 sequence (DNA): TGTGCCACCAGTGAGAGAAGAGGGTATGGCTACACCTTC.

The V gene is TRBV11-3, the J gene TRBJ2-2, with a possible D match to TRBD1 (6 bases). V lost 5 bases and J 4 bases, leaving 14 bases between the germline ends. CDR1 is SGHNT and CDR2 is YENEEA in the germline V gene. The CDR3 loop spans 15 amino acids. CDR3 in amino acids: CASSPGGGSTGELFF. CDR3 nucleotides: TGTGCCAGCAGCCCGGGTGGGGGCTCCACCGGGGAGCTGTTTTTT.

This chain uses TRBV20-1 with TRBJ2-7; 12 bases are a match to TRBD2. Germline assignment: CDR1 DFQATT and CDR2 SNEGSKA (reference sequence). The CDR3 has 15 amino acids. Trimming removed 3 bases from V and 6 bases from J; junction bases left unmatched: 9. The CDR3 region is CSASGLAGQTGEQYF. CDR3 nucleotide sequence: TGCAGTGCTAGTGGACTAGCGGGACAAACAGGCGAGCAGTACTTC.

This clone has just one count. The chain employs TRBV6-6 and TRBJ2-3; tentative D call: TRBD1 (6 bases). Trimming removed 5 bases from V and 6 bases from J, with 15 bases in between. The germline V gene encodes CDR1 MNHNY and CDR2 SVGAGI (reference sequence). This CDR3 has 14 amino acids. As DNA, the CDR3 is TGTGCCAGCAGTGACAGGACGGCGCGGGATACGCAGTATTTT. Protein: CASSDRTARDTQYF.

The chain is built from TRBV25-1 and TRBJ1-1, with D hard to call. In germline, CDR1 is MGHDK, CDR2 SYGVNS. Trimming removed 7 bases from V and 7 bases from J, with 13 bases in between. The CDR3 is made up of 12 amino acids. CDR3 amino acids: CASTNSGYEAFF. DNA of the CDR3: TGTGCCAGCACCAATTCGGGGTATGAAGCTTTCTTT.

This clone was observed at least ten times. In DNA, the CDR3 is TGTGCCAGCAGCCCTCGACAGCGCTCTGGGGCCAACGTCCTGACTTTC. Translation: CASSPRQRSGANVLTF. The V and J genes are TRBV9 and TRBJ2-6; maybe TRBD1 (5 bases). The V end lost 4 bases, the J end lost 0 bases, and 11 bases lay between the germline ends. CDR3 length: 16 residues. Germline V gene sequence: CDR1 SGDLS, CDR2 YYNGEE.